Listed below are T cell receptor beta chains from one sample, sequenced in a study of blood T cell repertoires in COVID-19. Sequencing used immunoSEQ multiplex PCR; TCRdb keeps in-frame clones, though not all of them. Here the sample spans roughly 220,000 clones, about 90% being singletons. Sequences were obtained from PBMCs or T cells enriched from blood (not recorded which). The receptors come from a woman between 50 and 59 years old with acute COVID-19. Both conserved end residues are part of each CDR3. Fields, in order: J gene, clone size, D gene, V gene, CDR3 DNA, CDR3 protein. The D gene is left open where the match is weak. A row's size may be missing; if present it is once, few, many or a size class.

>TRBJ2-5|NA|NA|TRBV28
TGTGCCAGCAACATAGAGGGAATAGAACAAGAGACCCAGTACTTC
CASNIEGIEQETQYF
>TRBJ2-4|NA|NA|TRBV7-6
TGTGCCAGCAGCGGAGGGACAGTATTAGCCAAAAACATTCAGTACTTC
CASSGGTVLAKNIQYF
>TRBJ2-3|NA|TRBD2|TRBV11-3
TGTGCCAGCAGCTTGGCCCACGGAGCGGGAGGAGGAGATACGCAGTATTTT
CASSLAHGAGGGDTQYF
>TRBJ1-2|NA|TRBD1|TRBV13
TGTGCCAGCAGCCTTGACAGGGGCGTCTATGGCTACACCTTC
CASSLDRGVYGYTF
>TRBJ2-3|NA|NA|TRBV7-9
TGTGCCAGCAGCTTAGCCCCAAGCGGGCCCAGCACAGATACGCAGTATTTT
CASSLAPSGPSTDTQYF
>TRBJ1-6|NA|TRBD1|TRBV9
TGTGCCAGCAGCCCCCAGACGGGACAGGGTATCAGACCCCTCCACTTT
CASSPQTGQGIRPLHF
>TRBJ1-1|NA|TRBD1|TRBV27
TGTGCCAGCAGTTTAGATGGCAGAGACAGGGTGGGGGCTGAAGCTTTCTTT
CASSLDGRDRVGAEAFF
>TRBJ1-1|NA|NA|TRBV7-2
TGTGCCAGCAGCTCGCCCCGGGGTTCCTCGACAGGCCAGGAAGCTTTCTTT
CASSSPRGSSTGQEAFF
>TRBJ2-3|NA|TRBD2|TRBV5-1
TGCGCCAGCAGCTTAGCTAGCGGGAGCACAGATACGCAGTATTTT
CASSLASGSTDTQYF
>TRBJ2-5|few|TRBD2|TRBV5-6
TGTGCCAGCAGCTTGTGGGGGGGAGAGACCCAGTACTTC
CASSLWGGETQYF
>TRBJ2-5|NA|NA|TRBV12-3/TRBV12-4
TGTGCCAGCAGCCTACAGGGTCAAGAGACCCAGTACTTC
CASSLQGQETQYF
>TRBJ2-5|NA|NA|TRBV5-5
TGTGCCAGCAGCTCAGGGGACGGGACGACCCAGTACTTC
CASSSGDGTTQYF
>TRBJ2-5|NA|NA|TRBV18
TGTGCCAGCTCTACAGGGGAGACCCAGTACTTC
CASSTGETQYF
>TRBJ1-1|NA|NA|TRBV10-3
TGTGCCATCAGTGTGCCAGGGCCGAGAACTGAAGCTTTCTTT
CAISVPGPRTEAFF
>TRBJ2-1|NA|TRBD2|TRBV6-2/TRBV6-3
TGTGCCAGCAGCAGACTAGCGGGAGGGTCTAATGAGCAGTTCTTC
CASSRLAGGSNEQFF
>TRBJ1-5|NA|NA|TRBV27
TGTGCCAGCAGTCCGGGGTTGGGCAATCAGCCCCAGCATTTT
CASSPGLGNQPQHF
>TRBJ1-1|NA|NA|TRBV5-5
TGTGCCAGCAGCGTATTAATGAACACTGAAGCTTTCTTT
CASSVLMNTEAFF
>TRBJ2-5|NA|TRBD1|TRBV9
TGTGCCAGCAGCCCTCGCAACAAGGACAGGGGGCGCTGGGAGACCCAGTACTTC
CASSPRNKDRGRWETQYF
>TRBJ2-2|NA|TRBD1|TRBV3-1/TRBV3-2
TGTGCCAGCAGCATCCGGACAGGGAACACCGGGGAGCTGTTTTTT
CASSIRTGNTGELFF
>TRBJ2-3|NA|NA|TRBV7-8
TGTGCCAGCAGCATAAACCCAGGGTTAGGCACAGATACGCAGTATTTT
CASSINPGLGTDTQYF
>TRBJ2-1|NA|TRBD2|TRBV5-1
TGCGCCAGCAGCTTGGCGCTAGCGGGAAACAATGAGCAGTTCTTC
CASSLALAGNNEQFF
>TRBJ1-3|once|NA|TRBV9
TGTGCCAGCAGCCTTACAATTTCTGGAAACACCATATATTTT
CASSLTISGNTIYF
>TRBJ2-7|NA|NA|TRBV6-5
TGTGCCAGCAGTCCACGGGGGACCCCCTACGAGCAGTACTTC
CASSPRGTPYEQYF
>TRBJ1-4|NA|TRBD1|TRBV6-5
TGTGCCAGCAGTTACTCCGGACAGGGGGCAGATCTGTTTTTT
CASSYSGQGADLFF
>TRBJ2-1|NA|TRBD2|TRBV7-2
TGTGCCAGCGACCTTCGGGGGGGGGCGTCCTACAATGAGCAGTTCTTC
CASDLRGGASYNEQFF
>TRBJ2-7|NA|NA|TRBV28
TGTGCCAGCAGTTTACCCCCCCACCGGGGGAGCCATCCGATCTACGAGCAGTACTTC
CASSLPPHRGSHPIYEQYF
>TRBJ2-5|NA|TRBD1|TRBV27
TGTGCCAGCGCCTACCAGGGGGCAAGGGAGACCCAGTACTTC
CASAYQGARETQYF
>TRBJ2-7|NA|NA|TRBV5-5
TGTGCCAGCAGCTTCATGAGCGAGCAGTACTTC
CASSFMSEQYF
>TRBJ2-7|NA|TRBD2|TRBV27
TGTGCCAGCAGTTTATCGGGACTAGCGGGCTACGAGCAGTACTTC
CASSLSGLAGYEQYF
>TRBJ1-2|NA|NA|TRBV9
TGTGCCAGCAGCCCCGACATCGGGGTCAGGGGCTACACCTTC
CASSPDIGVRGYTF
>TRBJ1-2|NA|TRBD1|TRBV27
TGTGCCAGCAGTAGAGGGACAGCTGGGCTCTATGGCTACACCTTC
CASSRGTAGLYGYTF
>TRBJ1-2|NA|TRBD1|TRBV5-4
TGTGCCAGCAGCTTGACAGGGGGCGCGGTGATGTGGGGCTACACCTTC
CASSLTGGAVMWGYTF
>TRBJ2-1|once|TRBD1|TRBV19
TGTGCCAGTAGGAGAGGGGACAGGAACAATGAGCAGTTCTTC
CASRRGDRNNEQFF